The 3 T cell receptor beta chains below come from one sample, sequenced in a study of CD4+ T cells in melanoma. Sequenced by immunoSEQ multiplex PCR; TCRdb stores in-frame clones only, minus some. The table records about 55,000 clones, over 60% of them present only once. Sequencing was done on a sample of tumor tissue. Receptors were obtained from a human donor with melanoma.

CDR3 sequence reads: CAWKLNRPGGLNTEAFF. In nucleotides, the CDR3 is TGTGCCTGGAAACTCAACAGGCCGGGCGGTTTGAACACTGAAGCTTTCTTT. This chain connects TRBV30 to TRBJ1-1; weak D call: TRBD1 (5 bases). Between the trimmed V and J ends, which lost 4 bases and 0 bases, there was a span of 21 bases. The CDR3 runs to 17 residues. The germline V gene has CDR1 GTSNPN and CDR2 SVGIG (reference sequence).

This chain connects TRBV11-3 to TRBJ2-1, with D unresolved. CDR1 and CDR2 (germline): SGHNT, YENEEA. V lost 0 bases and J lost 4, with 10 bases in between. This CDR3 contains 15 residues. The DNA of the CDR3 is TGTGCCAGCAGCTTAGAGGCGGTGGGGTACAATGAGCAGTTCTTC. Translating it yields CASSLEAVGYNEQFF. Full variable domain (outside the CDR3, taken from reference TRBV11-3 and TRBJ2-1): EAGVVQSPRYKIIEKKQPVAFWCNPISGHNTLYWYLQNLGQGPELLIRYENEEAVDDSQLPKDRFSAERLKGVDSTLKIQPAELGDSAVYLCASSLEAVGYNEQFFGPGTRLTVL.

The chain carries TRBV5-1 and TRBJ2-7; TRBD1 matches at 9 bases. With V trimmed by 0 bases and J by 4 bases, 2 bases remained unmatched. The CDR3 has 14 amino acids. Germline V lookup: CDR1 SGHRS, CDR2 YFSETQ. The CDR3 DNA is TGCGCCAGCAGCTTGGGACAGGGGGGATACGAGCAGTACTTC. It yields the protein CASSLGQGGYEQYF.